This TCR beta chain emerged from a study of shared clonotypes between healthy human individuals. Study-wide background: The people who gave samples were a couple of women and three men aged 18 to 49. The study's findings and limits: Only blood was sampled, and tissue TCR repertoires likely differ from blood ones.

This CDR3 spans 13 amino acids. Per germline, CDR1 MNHNS and CDR2 SASEGT. Trimming stripped 5 bases from V and 5 bases from J, with 10 bases between. Healthy HIV-negative adults without recent acute infections or vaccinations served as donors. This clone was seen only once. Its target is unknown. Only in-frame clones appear in the TCRdb table, and some are missing; sequencing was by immunoSEQ multiplex PCR. The sample consists of some 2,100,000 clones, more than 90% of them appearing once. This clonotype was obtained from a man aged 18-30 years in good health. Material: naive CD4+ T cells sorted from blood. Subset in this sample: CD45RA+ positively selected. The chain joins TRBV6-1 to TRBJ1-5; no reliable D call. This CDR3 is CASSSIEDQPQHF. CDR3 DNA sequence: TGTGCCAGCAGTTCGATAGAGGATCAGCCCCAGCATTTT.